Shown below are 22 T cell receptor beta chains from a single sample sequenced in a study of CD8+CD57+ T cells in acquired aplastic anemia. Researchers used genomic DNA as the template to profile TCR beta VDJ and CDR3. MiXCR, applied by TCRdb to the reads, yields one record per CDR3 protein. The sample has approximately 130,000 distinct CDR3 sequences, 40% to 45% seen once. Sequencing was done on a sample of sorted CD4+, CD8+, or CD8+CD57+ T cells (not recorded which) from PBMCs. These receptors were collected from a human donor in good health, serving as a control.

This clonotype has a count of ten or more. This chain uses TRBV11-2 with TRBJ2-6; either TRBD1 or TRBD2 may fit D (5 bases each). V dropped 3 bases and J dropped 1 base, with 16 bases sitting between them. The CDR3 runs 18 residues. Looked up from germline, CDR1 is SGHAT and CDR2 is FQNNGV. The chain's CDR3 is CASSFWGSKGSGANVLTF. CDR3 sequence (DNA): TGTGCCAGCAGCTTTTGGGGGTCAAAAGGGTCTGGGGCCAACGTCCTGACTTTC. Combining the CDR3 with reference TRBV11-2 and TRBJ2-6 gives the whole variable domain EAGVAQSPRYKIIEKRQSVAFWCNPISGHATLYWYQQILGQGPKLLIQFQNNGVVDDSQLPKDRFSAERLKGVDSTLKIQPAKLEDSAVYLCASSFWGSKGSGANVLTFGAGSRLTVL.

This clonotype was detected ten times or more. This rearrangement joins TRBV24-1 to TRBJ2-3; D is ambiguous. The CDR3 totals 14 residues. V lost 4 bases and J lost 8, with 15 bases in between. Germline CDR1 and CDR2: KGHDR and SFDVKD. The CDR3 is CATSDKSTSGTQYF. The CDR3 coding sequence is TGTGCCACCAGTGACAAATCAACGTCAGGTACGCAGTATTTT.

About this clonotype: The CDR3 end shows no conserved phenylalanine or tryptophan, and so a read error is likely. The DNA is omitted, as the CDR3 cannot be located on it reliably, and the CDR3 follows TCRdb's listing. The chain carries TRBV24-1 and TRBJ1-1. In germline, CDR1 is KGHDR, CDR2 SFDVKD. 8 amino acids form the CDR3, both terminal residues included. The CDR3 sequence: CATSDFLT.

This clonotype was counted many times. The chain uses TRBV5-5 and TRBJ2-1, with 14 positions matching TRBD2. This CDR3 comprises 16 residues. Trimming at V came to 0 bases and at J to 7 bases, leaving 3 bases not matched to a gene. Germline V gene lookup returns CDR1 SGHKS and CDR2 YYEKEE (reference sequence). The CDR3 bases are TGTGCCAGCAGCTTGGGGACTAGCGGGGGGACGAATGAGCAGTTCTTC. It encodes CASSLGTSGGTNEQFF.

Points on this clonotype: Being one base from a much bigger clone, this may be a read error. This chain links TRBV9 with TRBJ2-7; possible D gene TRBD2, 6 bases. The DNA end is more similar to TRBJ2-1, so the J call may be wrong. This CDR3 comprises 13 residues. Germline values: CDR1 SGDLS, CDR2 YYNGEE. The CDR3 DNA follows: TGTGCCAGCAGCTCAGACTTGCGGGGTGAGCAGTTCTTC. Its protein is CASSSDLRGEQFF.

The gene calls are TRBV19 and TRBJ2-3; 11 bases are shared with TRBD2. In germline, CDR1 is LNHDA, CDR2 SQIVND (reference sequence). V lost 3 bases and J lost 4; bases outside the gene matches: 6. The CDR3 has 16 amino acids. In DNA form, the CDR3 reads TGTGCCAGTAGTATTTCCCTAGCGGGGGGCGCAGATACGCAGTATTTT. Translation: CASSISLAGGADTQYF. Based on the CDR3 plus reference TRBV19 and TRBJ2-3, the full variable domain is DGGITQSPKYLFRKEGQNVTLSCEQNLNHDAMYWYRQDPGQGLRLIYYSQIVNDFQKGDIAEGYSVSREKKESFPLTVTSAQKNPTAFYLCASSISLAGGADTQYFGPGTRLTVL.

This clonotype was detected a few times. This sequence may be a read error, since a much larger clone differs from it by one base. The rearrangement links TRBV5-5 to TRBJ2-5; a possible D gene is TRBD2 (6 bases). From germline, CDR1 is SGHKS and CDR2 YYEKEE (reference sequence). The CDR3 length is 14 residues. Trimming removed 5 bases from V and 5 bases from J, with 16 bases in between. The CDR3 DNA reads as TGTGCCAGCAGTCGCATCGGGGGATGGGAGACCCAGTACTTC. Translated, it gives CASSRIGGWETQYF. The full variable domain, in which reference TRBV5-5 and TRBJ2-5 provide the parts outside the CDR3, is DAGVTQSPTHLIKTRGQQVTLRCSPISGHKSVSWYQQVLGQGPQFIFQYYEKEERGRGNFPDRFSARQFPNYSSELNVNALLLGDSALYLCASSRIGGWETQYFGPGTRLLVL.

The rearrangement joins TRBV5-5 to TRBJ1-1; D remains ambiguous. Germline CDR1 reads SGHKS; CDR2 reads YYEKEE (reference sequence). Trimming stripped 4 bases from V and 1 base from J, with 17 bases between. The CDR3 spans 16 residues. The DNA for the CDR3 is TGTGCCAGCAGCACCACAGTCCCGGGAGGGAACACTGAAGCTTTCTTT. Encoded protein: CASSTTVPGGNTEAFF.

The CDR3 sequence: CAWSVRTGVGNTIYF. As DNA, the CDR3 is TGTGCCTGGAGTGTACGAACAGGGGTTGGAAACACCATATATTTT. This chain joins TRBV30 and TRBJ1-3, with 7 positions matching TRBD1. Unmatched junction bases numbered 5, after V lost 0 bases and J lost 3 bases. The CDR3 spans 15 residues. Germline CDR1 is GTSNPN and CDR2 is SVGIG (reference sequence).

This clonotype was picked up many times. V and J are TRBV6-1 and TRBJ1-1; no clear D. The V end was cut by 4 bases, the J end by 11 bases, with 20 bases between. CDR3 size: 14 residues. Per germline, CDR1 MNHNS and CDR2 SASEGT. The CDR3 loop is CASSGSGVQSWAFF. For the CDR3, the DNA is TGTGCCAGCAGTGGATCAGGCGTTCAATCCTGGGCTTTCTTT.

This clonotype was counted at least ten times. The chain couples TRBV11-3 to TRBJ2-1; D not resolved. Trimming left V 5 bases short and J 15 bases short, with 20 bases between. The CDR3 is made up of 13 amino acids. Germline V gene sequence: CDR1 SGHNT, CDR2 YENEEA. CDR3 coding DNA: TGTGCCAGCAGCCCCGGGCGTTCCGACACGCGGTTCTTC. Translated: CASSPGRSDTRFF.

V and J are TRBV7-6 and TRBJ2-7; 10 bases match TRBD2. The V gene end was trimmed by 6 bases and the J gene end by 4 bases; junction bases not matched to a gene: 12. CDR1 and CDR2 (germline): SGHVS, FNYEAQ. CDR3 length equals 16 residues. DNA for the CDR3: TGTGCCAGCAGTCTCCACTCGGGACTAGCGTTGTACGAGCAGTACTTC. It codes for CASSLHSGLALYEQYF.

This clonotype was counted ten times or more. The chain is built from TRBV6-2 or TRBV6-3 and TRBJ1-6, with 9 positions matching TRBD1. V trimming: 5 bases; J trimming: 8 bases; junction bases outside the gene matches: 13. Germline-derived CDR1 and CDR2 are MNHEY and SVGEGT. The CDR3 totals 17 residues. CDR3 sequence: CASSKPHRGQVDSPLHF. CDR3 bases: TGTGCCAGCAGTAAGCCTCACAGGGGGCAAGTGGATTCACCCCTCCACTTT.

This clonotype was detected ten times or more. CDR3 coding DNA: TGTGCCAGCAGCCAACTGGGGGGGGGCTACGAGCAGTACTTC. Translated: CASSQLGGGYEQYF. This sequence joins TRBV5-8 and TRBJ2-7; 7 bases match TRBD2. There are 14 residues in the CDR3. The germline V gene encodes CDR1 SGHTS and CDR2 YDEGEE. The junction had 7 bases not matched to a gene; V was cut back by 4 bases and J by 3 bases.

Regarding this clonotype: Sequence at one end of the junction differs from germline and may be a read error. The chain recombines TRBV19 with TRBJ1-6; D ambiguous. The V gene's germline CDR1 is LNHDA and CDR2 SQIVND (reference sequence). This CDR3 spans 13 amino acids. The CDR3 reads CASSTGLWPPFHF. The CDR3 bases are TGTGCCAGTAGTACCGGGTTATGGCCACCCTTCCACTTT.

This clonotype has more than one count but fewer than ten. V and J are TRBV27 and TRBJ2-7, with 9 bases aligning to TRBD1. Germline V lookup: CDR1 MNHEY, CDR2 SMNVEV (reference sequence). CDR3 size: 14 residues. Unmatched junction bases numbered 5, after V lost 2 bases and J lost 6 bases. The CDR3 loop reads CASSLIQGASEQYF. The DNA for the CDR3 is TGTGCCAGCAGTTTAATACAGGGGGCGTCCGAGCAGTACTTC.

This clonotype was seen at least ten times. The chain joins TRBV19 to TRBJ1-3; the D gene is possibly TRBD1 (5 bases). The CDR3 sequence is 14 residues long. Germline lookup yields CDR1 LNHDA and CDR2 SQIVND (reference sequence). Trimming shortened V by 9 bases and J by 2 bases, and 14 bases separated the two germline ends. Written as DNA, the CDR3 is TGTGCCAGGAGTGGGGGGATTACTGGAAACACCATATATTTT. This gives the protein CARSGGITGNTIYF.

This clonotype was recorded many times. J is TRBJ2-3 and V is TRBV27; 10 bases are shared with TRBD1. V was clipped by 8 bases and J by 6 bases; unmatched bases: 5. CDR3 length: 13 amino acids. The germline V gene encodes CDR1 MNHEY and CDR2 SMNVEV (reference sequence). CDR3 region: CASSWTGGDTQYF. In DNA form, the CDR3 reads TGTGCCAGCTCCTGGACAGGGGGGGATACGCAGTATTTT.

The chain links TRBV7-8 to TRBJ2-7; TRBD2 matches 7 bases. This CDR3 has 15 residues. The junction had 9 bases not matched to a gene; V was cut back by 3 bases and J by 4 bases. CDR1 SGHVS and CDR2 FQNEAQ come from the germline V gene. CDR3 in amino acids: CASSFRRLAVYEQYF. The CDR3 coding sequence is TGTGCCAGCAGCTTTAGACGTCTAGCGGTATACGAGCAGTACTTC.

This clonotype occurred many times. V and J are TRBV3-1 and TRBJ1-2; 8 bases line up with TRBD1. The V and J ends lost 4 bases and 5 bases, in that order; junction bases with no gene match: 12. Germline values: CDR1 LGHDT, CDR2 YNNKEL (reference sequence). The CDR3 spans 16 residues. Here the CDR3 reads CASSLGRTGRGYGYTF. DNA of the CDR3: TGTGCCAGCAGCCTGGGACGGACAGGGCGAGGTTATGGCTACACCTTC.

The genes are TRBV19 and TRBJ2-3; D unresolved. Trimming cost V 1 base and J 5 bases, with 7 bases left between them. Germline V gives CDR1 LNHDA, CDR2 SQIVND (reference sequence). The CDR3 has 13 amino acids. This CDR3 is CASSIGRKDTQYF. The CDR3 bases are TGTGCCAGTAGTATAGGTAGAAAAGATACGCAGTATTTT.

V usage is TRBV29-1 and J usage is TRBJ2-7; 13 nucleotides line up with TRBD2. Germline assignment: CDR1 SQVTM and CDR2 ANQGSEA. CDR3 length equals 13 residues. Unmatched junction bases numbered 5, after V lost 7 bases and J lost 5 bases. The CDR3 loop reads CSAGLAGVNEQYF. The CDR3 DNA reads TGCAGCGCCGGACTAGCGGGAGTCAACGAGCAGTACTTC.